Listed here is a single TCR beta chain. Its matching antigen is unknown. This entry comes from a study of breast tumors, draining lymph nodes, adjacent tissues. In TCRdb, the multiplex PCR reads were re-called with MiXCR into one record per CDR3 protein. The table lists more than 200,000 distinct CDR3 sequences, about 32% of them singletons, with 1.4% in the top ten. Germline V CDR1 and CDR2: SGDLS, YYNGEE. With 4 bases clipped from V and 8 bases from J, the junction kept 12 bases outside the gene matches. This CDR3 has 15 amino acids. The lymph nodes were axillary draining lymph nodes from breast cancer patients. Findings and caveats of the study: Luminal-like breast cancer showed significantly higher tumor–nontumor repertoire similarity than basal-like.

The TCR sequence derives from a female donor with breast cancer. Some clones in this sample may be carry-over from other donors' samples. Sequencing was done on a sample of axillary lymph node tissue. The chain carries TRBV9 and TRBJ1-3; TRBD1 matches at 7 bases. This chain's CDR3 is CASSPGLGGAYTIYF. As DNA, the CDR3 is TGTGCCAGCAGCCCGGGACTAGGGGGCGCGTACACCATATATTTT.